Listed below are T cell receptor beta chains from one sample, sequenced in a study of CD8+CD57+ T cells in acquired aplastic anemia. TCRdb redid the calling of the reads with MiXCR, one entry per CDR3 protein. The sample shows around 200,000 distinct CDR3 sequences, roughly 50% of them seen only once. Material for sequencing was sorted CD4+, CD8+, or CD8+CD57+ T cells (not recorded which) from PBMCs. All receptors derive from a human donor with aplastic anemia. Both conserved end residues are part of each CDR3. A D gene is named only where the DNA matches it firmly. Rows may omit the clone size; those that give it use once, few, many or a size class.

TGTGCCAGTAGTATAGATTTTACAGATACGCAGTATTTT | CASSIDFTDTQYF | - | TRBJ2-3 | TRBV19 | many
TGTGCCAGCAGCCGTCGAATGGACGGCACCGGAAACACCATATATTTT | CASSRRMDGTGNTIYF | - | TRBJ1-3 | TRBV15 | -
TGTGCCAGCACCCCAGGTCCGTCTAGACAGGATACGCAGTATTTT | CASTPGPSRQDTQYF | - | TRBJ2-3 | TRBV2 | -
TGTGCCAGCAGCTTTCCGGCCTCCTACGAGCAGTACTTC | CASSFPASYEQYF | - | TRBJ2-7 | TRBV25-1 | -
TGTGCCAGTAGCGGTGTGCTGAACACTGAAGCTTTCTTT | CASSGVLNTEAFF | - | TRBJ1-1 | TRBV19 | -
TGCAGTGCGGTTGGACAAACCTCCTACGAGCAGTACTTC | CSAVGQTSYEQYF | - | TRBJ2-7 | TRBV20-1 | many
TGTGCCAGCTCCTTGACGGGGGCCTCAGTCCATGAGCAGTTCTTC | CASSLTGASVHEQFF | - | TRBJ2-1 | TRBV10-3 | -
TGTGCCAGTAGTCGACAGGGCTTCTCTGGAAACACCATATATTTT | CASSRQGFSGNTIYF | TRBD1 | TRBJ1-3 | TRBV19 | many
TGTGCCAGCACCCGAGGGGCTAGCGGGCCTAGCACAGATACGCAGTATTTT | CASTRGASGPSTDTQYF | TRBD2 | TRBJ2-3 | TRBV2 | -
TGTGCCAGCAGCCTTCGGAGCGGGGACAATGAGCAGTTCTTC | CASSLRSGDNEQFF | TRBD2 | TRBJ2-1 | TRBV7-2 | -
TGTGCCAGCAGCCAATTGACAGGGGCTAATGAAAAACTGTTTTTT | CASSQLTGANEKLFF | TRBD1 | TRBJ1-4 | TRBV3-1 | few
TGTGCCAGCGGTCCGGGACAGTTCGACGAGCAGTACTTC | CASGPGQFDEQYF | TRBD1 | TRBJ2-7 | TRBV2 | once
TGTGCCAGCGGGACTAGATACTACAATGAGCAGTTCTTC | CASGTRYYNEQFF | TRBD2 | TRBJ2-1 | TRBV2 | -
TGTGCCAGCAGCTTCGGGTCTTCTAACTATGGCTACACCTTC | CASSFGSSNYGYTF | - | TRBJ1-2 | TRBV7-8 | many
TGTGCCAGCAGTACCCCCCTTACAGGGTTACAGCCCCAGCATTTT | CASSTPLTGLQPQHF | - | TRBJ1-5 | TRBV6-2/TRBV6-3 | -
TGTGCCACCAGTGACCCCCTCGATGCAGGGAGCAATCAGCCCCAGCATTTT | CATSDPLDAGSNQPQHF | - | TRBJ1-5 | TRBV24-1 | -
TGTGCCACCAGCAGAGATCCGGCGGACTATGGCTACACCTTC | CATSRDPADYGYTF | - | TRBJ1-2 | TRBV15 | once
TGTGCCTCCGTTCCGGGGGGGAAACTCTCTGGAAACACCATATATTTT | CASVPGGKLSGNTIYF | - | TRBJ1-3 | TRBV12-3/TRBV12-4 | -
TGTGCCAGTAGTATTCTCGAAGCTAGCACAGATACGCAGTATTTT | CASSILEASTDTQYF | - | TRBJ2-3 | TRBV19 | -
TGTGCCAGCAGCGGAAAGGTGGGGGACTATGGCTACACCTTC | CASSGKVGDYGYTF | - | TRBJ1-2 | TRBV9 | -
TGTGCCACCAGCGTGGGACAGGCCCGCGAGACCCAGTACTTC | CATSVGQARETQYF | TRBD1 | TRBJ2-5 | TRBV24-1 | once
TGCGCCAGCAGCTTGTGGGGAAGTACAAGCACAGATACGCAGTATTTT | CASSLWGSTSTDTQYF | - | TRBJ2-3 | TRBV5-1 | -
TGCAGTGCTAGAGATCCAGGAAGGGGGCACGAGCAGTACTTC | CSARDPGRGHEQYF | TRBD1 | TRBJ2-7 | TRBV20-1 | many
TGTGCCAGCAGCTTAGCAGCGGTTAGGGGATACAATGAGCAGCTCTTC | CASSLAAVRGYNEQLF | - | TRBJ2-1 | TRBV7-2 | -
TGTGCCATCAGTGCAGGGACAGGGGGCTTGGAGGGTACTGAAAAACTGTTTTTT | CAISAGTGGLEGTEKLFF | TRBD1 | TRBJ1-4 | TRBV10-3 | -
TGTGCCACCAGCCGGGACAACTATGGCTACACCTTC | CATSRDNYGYTF | - | TRBJ1-2 | TRBV15 | -
TGTGCCAGCAGCCACAGGGTCGAGACCCAGTACTTC | CASSHRVETQYF | - | TRBJ2-5 | TRBV7-2 | -